This T cell receptor beta chain was captured by sequencing in a study of blood T cell repertoires in COVID-19. Study details: Samples representing acute and convalescent COVID-19 were sourced from the United States, Italy and Spain. T cells, B-cell-depleted T cells, or PBMCs provided the cDNA or gDNA that served as material.

The method was immunoSEQ multiplex PCR; TCRdb's version includes in-frame clones alone and lacks a portion of them. In the table there are some 88,000 clones, about 89% of which are singletons. The germline V and J ends were trimmed by 5 bases and 6 bases, with 14 bases remaining between them. Germline CDR1 is LNHDA and CDR2 is SQIVND (reference sequence). CDR3 length: 14 residues. V is TRBV19 and J is TRBJ2-1; a possible D gene is TRBD1 (6 bases). Sequencing was performed on peripheral blood. This receptor was obtained from a human donor with active COVID-19. The donor label of this sample is uncertain. The CDR3 region is CASSVLTGFNEQFF. CDR3 nucleotide sequence: TGTGCCAGTAGTGTCCTGACAGGCTTCAATGAGCAGTTCTTC.